Shown below are 23 T cell receptor beta chains from a single sample sequenced in a study of tumor-infiltrating lymphocytes in primary liver carcinoma. Unsorted bulk tissue, about 19-31 mg of it, served as the source for co-extraction of RNA and DNA. Starting from around 510 ng of total RNA, TCR beta cDNA was produced with a primer in the constant region. Libraries of TCR beta came from three nested multiplex PCR rounds with slightly modified ARM-PCR. Investigators reported that the first two PCR rounds, at roughly 10 cycles each, used TRBV1-TRBV30 forward primers with a C-beta reverse primer. TCRdb called the multiplex PCR reads again in MiXCR, with one record for every CDR3 protein. Counted here are 150,000 to 200,000 distinct CDR3 sequences, around four fifths occurring once; the ten biggest clones make up approximately 18%. The sequenced sample was tumor tissue from primary liver carcinoma. Every receptor here comes from a man aged 35-49 years with primary liver carcinoma and hepatitis B virus infection.

The chain uses TRBV29-1 and TRBJ1-2; D remains ambiguous. CDR1 is SQVTM and CDR2 is ANQGSEA in the germline V gene. The CDR3 sequence is 12 residues long. Trimming took off 4 bases at V and 3 bases at J, with 9 bases between the two ends. CDR3 bases: TGCAGCGTTGCGTGGCAGTACTATGGCTACACCTTC. It translates to CSVAWQYYGYTF.

This clonotype was recorded once. No conserved phenylalanine or tryptophan is present at the end of the CDR3, so a read error is the likely explanation. The genes are TRBV12-3 or TRBV12-4 and TRBJ2-5; tentatively, D is TRBD2 (6 bases). CDR3 length: 13 residues. The CDR3 DNA sequence: TGTGTCAGCAGTTGGGGTCAGGGAGGGACCCAGTACATC. This codes for CVSSWGQGGTQYI.

The V gene is TRBV12-3 or TRBV12-4, the J gene TRBJ2-3; D may correspond to TRBD1 or TRBD2 (5 bases each). The CDR3 contains 14 residues. The ends were cut back, 10 bases at V and 6 bases at J, with 20 bases in the middle. CDR3 DNA: TGTGCCAACAGGCCTACAGTATCGGGGGATACGCAGTATTTT. Translating gives CANRPTVSGDTQYF.

The chain uses TRBV6-1 and TRBJ2-6; TRBD1 aligns across 8 bases. Germline V gene sequence: CDR1 MNHNS, CDR2 SASEGT. This CDR3 contains 17 residues. The J segment lost 9 bases and the V segment lost 7 bases, leaving 17 bases of the junction unmatched. The CDR3 loop reads CASTETGALYGINVLTF. Here the CDR3 DNA reads TGTGCCAGCACAGAGACAGGGGCCCTCTATGGGATCAACGTCCTGACTTTC.

Points on this clonotype: Given the absence of the conserved phenylalanine or tryptophan at the CDR3 end, a read error is likely. No DNA is shown, since the ends of the CDR3 on it are uncertain; the CDR3 is the one TCRdb lists. The V and J genes are TRBV11-1 and TRBJ1-6; the table's D call, TRBD1, has no DNA check behind it. The germline V gene has CDR1 SGHAT and CDR2 FQDESV (reference sequence). The CDR3 is 13 amino acids long, termini counted. The CDR3 sequence is CASSRTLVSPLYL.

The chain employs TRBV11-1 and TRBJ2-1; 9 positions match TRBD2. Germline CDR1 reads SGHAT; CDR2 reads FQDESV (reference sequence). The CDR3 covers 16 residues. Here the CDR3 reads CGSSPELAGDYNEQFF. The CDR3 bases are TGTGGCAGTAGCCCTGAACTAGCGGGCGACTACAATGAGCAGTTCTTC. The variable domain in full, with the rest retrieved from reference TRBV11-1 and TRBJ2-1, is EAEVAQSPRYKITEKSQAVAFWCDPISGHATLYWYRQILGQGPELLVQFQDESVVDDSQLPKDRFSAERLKGVDSTLKIQPAELGDSAMYLCGSSPELAGDYNEQFFGPGTRLTVL.

The genes are TRBV5-1 and TRBJ1-1; D ambiguous. V shed 2 bases and J shed 0 bases, with 14 bases lying between them. The CDR3 totals 16 residues. Germline V gives CDR1 SGHRS, CDR2 YFSETQ. The CDR3 spells CASSFNPPGLNTEAFF. The DNA for the CDR3 is TGCGCCAGCAGCTTCAACCCACCGGGGTTGAACACTGAAGCTTTCTTT.

The chain joins TRBV29-1 to TRBJ2-5, with D uncertain. The CDR3 is made up of 12 amino acids. V was trimmed by 5 bases and J by 4 bases, leaving 11 bases between them. Germline V gene lookup returns CDR1 SQVTM and CDR2 ANQGSEA. The CDR3 loop is CSVLINGETQYF. CDR3 DNA: TGCAGCGTTCTGATAAACGGAGAGACCCAGTACTTC.

The CDR3 reads CASSAGTVRKQYF. CDR3 DNA: TGCGCCAGCAGCGCCGGGACAGTGCGCAAGCAGTACTTC. The rearrangement uses TRBV5-1 and TRBJ2-7; TRBD1 matches at 7 bases. Trimming took 4 bases from V and 8 from J; bases not matched to a gene: 9. Per the germline V gene, CDR1 is SGHRS and CDR2 is YFSETQ. This CDR3 spans 13 amino acids.

This clonotype is labeled as medium-sized. The chain combines TRBV6-1 with TRBJ2-1; a weak D match, TRBD2 (6 bases). CDR3 size: 15 residues. In germline, CDR1 is MNHNS, CDR2 SASEGT. Between the trimmed V and J ends, which lost 7 bases and 4 bases, there was a span of 17 bases. The DNA for the CDR3 is TGTGCCAGCACTTCTACACGGGACTCTTACAATGAGCAGTTCTTC. It specifies CASTSTRDSYNEQFF.

This clonotype has just one count. The germline gene is not matched at one end of the junction; a read error may be the cause. Here the CDR3 DNA reads TGTGCCTGGGCCCTCGCGGGGTGCCGCAATGAGCCCCAGCATTTT. It codes for CAWALAGCRNEPQHF. The chain couples TRBV30 to TRBJ1-5; no firm D call. CDR1 is GTSNPN and CDR2 is SVGIG in the germline V gene (reference sequence). CDR3 size: 15 residues.

The genes are TRBV6-2 or TRBV6-3 and TRBJ2-7, with a possible D match to TRBD1 (5 bases). Germline V gives CDR1 MNHEY, CDR2 SVGEGT. The V and J ends lost 6 bases and 2 bases respectively, with 14 bases between them. This CDR3 is built from 14 residues. In DNA form, the CDR3 reads TGTGCCAGCAGCCTCCCGGACATGGCCTACGAGCAGTACTTC. As protein: CASSLPDMAYEQYF.

Turning to this clonotype: The junction differs from germline at one of its ends, possibly a read error. The chain joins TRBV7-9 to TRBJ2-3; D could derive from TRBD1 or TRBD2 (6 bases each). Germline lookup yields CDR1 SEHNR and CDR2 FQNEAQ (reference sequence). The CDR3 sequence is 14 residues long. DNA for the CDR3: TGTGCCTGCAGTCAGGGGACGGGAGCCGATACGGAGTATTTT. Encoded protein: CACSQGTGADTEYF.

This clonotype occurred once. Given the absence of the conserved phenylalanine or tryptophan at the CDR3 end, a read error is likely. The genes are TRBV12-5 and TRBJ2-7; D possibly uses TRBD1 or TRBD2 (5 bases each). The CDR3 is 13 residues long. The V gene's germline CDR1 is LGHNT and CDR2 FRNRAP. The CDR3 spells CANEGTGSYEQYL. CDR3 DNA: TGTGCCAATGAGGGGACCGGTTCATACGAGCAGTACTTA.

This clonotype has a single count. At one end, the junction sequence differs from germline, possibly due to a read error. This sequence joins TRBV4-3 and TRBJ2-1; TRBD2 agrees at 12 bases. The germline gives CDR1 LGHNA, CDR2 YSLEER. The CDR3 loop spans 17 amino acids. CDR3 in DNA: TGTGCCAGCAACCATCTCGGGACTAGCGGGCACTACAATGAGCAGTTCTTC. This gives the protein CASNHLGTSGHYNEQFF.

With respect to this clonotype: One end of the junction does not line up with germline, which may come from a read error. The rearrangement joins TRBV29-1 to TRBJ2-7; 7 nucleotides line up with TRBD1. The CDR3 contains 13 residues. CDR1 and CDR2 from the germline V gene are SQVTM and ANQGSEA. CDR3 bases: TGCAGCGTTAAAGGGACAGTTTCCTATGAGCAGTACTTC. Residues: CSVKGTVSYEQYF.

Note on this clonotype: Since the CDR3 does not end with the conserved phenylalanine or tryptophan, this likely comes from a read error. The V call is TRBV10-2, the J call TRBJ1-2; D is uncertain. The CDR3 runs 13 residues. Per the germline V gene, CDR1 is WSHSY and CDR2 is SAAADI. CDR3 loop: CASNEIVNYGYTI. The CDR3 nucleotides are TGCGCTAGCAATGAAATCGTTAACTATGGCTACACCATC.

Turning to this clonotype: Compared with germline, one end of the junction differs, possibly owing to a read error. This chain joins TRBV6-2 or TRBV6-3 and TRBJ2-3, with D tentatively TRBD1 or TRBD2 (5 bases each). CDR3 length: 14 amino acids. Germline V lookup: CDR1 MNHEY, CDR2 SVGEGT. This CDR3 reads CASSSGARPNTQYF. The CDR3, as DNA: TGCGCCAGCAGCTCCGGGGCCCGCCCAAATACGCAGTATTTT.

This clonotype was seen just once. This chain joins TRBV4-2 and TRBJ2-7; TRBD2 matches at 9 bases. The CDR3 runs 17 residues. Germline V gene lookup returns CDR1 LGHNA and CDR2 YNFKEQ. CDR3 sequence reads: CVGSQAGGQFCSYEQYF. CDR3 nucleotide sequence: TGTGTCGGCAGCCAAGCGGGGGGTCAGTTTTGCTCCTACGAGCAGTACTTC.

As to this clonotype: Relative to the germline gene, one junction end is altered; a read error may explain this. The chain joins TRBV6-2 or TRBV6-3 to TRBJ2-7; D unclear. This CDR3 is built from 13 residues. Germline CDR1 reads MNHEY; CDR2 reads SVGEGT. The CDR3 loop reads CVSSYETPYEQYF. Written as DNA, the CDR3 is TGTGTCAGCAGTTACGAGACTCCCTACGAGCAGTACTTT.

Of note for this clonotype: The CDR3 end shows no conserved phenylalanine or tryptophan, and so a read error is likely. The chain joins TRBV4-1 to TRBJ2-7, with 12 bases that match TRBD2. The CDR3 is 17 residues long. V dropped 0 bases and J dropped 4; count of bases not matched to a gene: 7. In germline, CDR1 is MGHRA, CDR2 YSYEKL. The CDR3 protein is CASSQETTSGSLYEQYI. The CDR3 DNA reads as TGCGCCAGCAGCCAAGAAACGACTAGCGGGAGTCTATACGAGCAGTACATC.

Comments on this clonotype: A much more abundant neighbour one base away suggests this may be a read error. A read error is likely, as this CDR3 ends without the conserved phenylalanine or tryptophan. The chain is built from TRBV5-1 and TRBJ2-5; unclear D gene. V gave up 0 bases and J gave up 1 base, with 7 bases separating them. Germline V gene data show CDR1 as SGHRS and CDR2 as YFSETQ. The length of the CDR3 is 14 residues. The CDR3 is CASSLGTVQETQYL. The CDR3 bases are TGCGCCAGCAGCTTGGGGACGGTCCAAGAGACCCAGTACTTA.

As for this clonotype: One end of the junction is discordant with germline, which a read error may explain. The chain links TRBV6-2 or TRBV6-3 to TRBJ2-2; the D gene is possibly TRBD2 (5 bases). This CDR3 has 14 amino acids. Germline lookup yields CDR1 MNHEY and CDR2 SVGEGT. The CDR3 reads CASSYSSNTGKLFF. CDR3 DNA: TGTGCCAGCAGTTACTCCAGCAACACCGGGAAGCTGTTTTTT.